This TCR beta chain stems from a study of technical replicates of blood from several donors. The repertoire was sequenced with immunoSEQ multiplex PCR; TCRdb's copy has only in-frame clones and lacks some. The profile shows about 44,000 clones, about 96% of them singletons. Germline-derived CDR1 and CDR2 are SGHNT and YENEEA. V was shortened by 8 bases and J by 6 bases, with 15 bases between the two germline ends. There are 13 residues in the CDR3. V is TRBV11-3 and J is TRBJ2-3; D unresolved. The receptor was derived from a human donor in good health. The sequenced material came from T cells isolated from PBMCs. The CDR3 coding sequence is TGTGCCAGCGGTAGGCTAGAGGATGATACGCAGTATTTT. This codes for CASGRLEDDTQYF.